This T cell receptor (beta chain) stems from a study of CD8+ T cells in alopecia areata. As for treatment: oral pan-JAK inhibitor, 5-10 mg twice daily. The CDR3 sequence is 16 residues long. The germline V gene has CDR1 GTSNPN and CDR2 SVGIG (reference sequence). Deletions cut 4 bases from V and 2 bases from J, with 20 bases between. After isolation, RNA underwent reverse transcription to generate cDNA as the sequencing template. TCRdb keeps only in-frame clones here, not all; method: immunoSEQ multiplex PCR. The sample includes some 220,000 clones, more than 45% of them seen just once. The receptor comes from a human donor with alopecia areata. The material sequenced was CD4+ T cells sorted from blood, taken at week 4, from a patient treated with tofacitinib. This chain connects TRBV30 to TRBJ1-2; D gene unclear. CDR3 sequence reads: CAWTPWAPNENYGYTF. In nucleotides, the CDR3 is TGTGCCTGGACCCCATGGGCGCCGAATGAAAACTATGGCTACACCTTC.